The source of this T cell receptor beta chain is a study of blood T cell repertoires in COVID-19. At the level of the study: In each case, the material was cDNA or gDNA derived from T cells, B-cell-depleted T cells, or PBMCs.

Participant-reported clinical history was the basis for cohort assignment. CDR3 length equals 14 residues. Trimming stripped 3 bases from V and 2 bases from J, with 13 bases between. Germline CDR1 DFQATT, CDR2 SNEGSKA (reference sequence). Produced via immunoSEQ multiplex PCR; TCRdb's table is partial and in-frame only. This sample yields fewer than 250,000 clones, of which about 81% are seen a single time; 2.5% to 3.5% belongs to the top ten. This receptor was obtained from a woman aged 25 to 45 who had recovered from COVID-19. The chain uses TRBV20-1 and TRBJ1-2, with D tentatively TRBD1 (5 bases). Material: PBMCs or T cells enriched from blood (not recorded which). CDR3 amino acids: CSASPQGWNYGYTF. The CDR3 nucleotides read TGCAGTGCTAGTCCCCAGGGATGGAACTATGGCTACACCTTC.